Below are 5 T cell receptor beta chains sequenced from a single sample in a study of OX40 agonist ivuxolimab in advanced cancers. This table comes from immunoSEQ multiplex PCR, and its TCRdb copy is limited to in-frame clones, with some not included. The sample contains tens of thousands of clones, 91% of which appear only once. Sequenced here: CD4+ or CD8+ T cells sorted from blood, sampled in a trial of the OX40 agonist ivuxolimab. All receptors come from an adult with an advanced solid tumor such as melanoma, head and neck, liver or kidney cancer.

The chain couples TRBV5-1 to TRBJ2-1; D is unclear. The germline gives CDR1 SGHRS, CDR2 YFSETQ. V lost 4 bases and J 7 bases, leaving 12 bases between the germline ends. The CDR3 has 13 amino acids. In DNA form, the CDR3 reads TGCGCCAGCAGCCTCGGTCAAAGTAATGAGCAGTTCTTC. Encoded protein: CASSLGQSNEQFF.

The V call is TRBV5-6, the J call TRBJ2-3; TRBD2 matches 9 bases. The germline gives CDR1 SGHDT, CDR2 YYEEEE. J was trimmed by 0 bases and V by 4 bases; bases with no gene match: 6. The CDR3 runs to 16 residues. This CDR3 reads CASSRGTSPSTDTQYF. In DNA, the CDR3 is TGTGCCAGCAGCCGAGGGACTAGCCCTAGCACAGATACGCAGTATTTT.

This sequence joins TRBV7-6 and TRBJ2-3; TRBD2 matches 11 bases. CDR1 and CDR2 from the germline V gene are SGHVS and FNYEAQ. After removal of 0 bases from V and 5 bases from J, the junction contained 4 bases not matched to a gene. The CDR3 length is 16 residues. The DNA of the CDR3 is TGTGCCAGCAGCTTAGCTAGCGGGAGGGCCCAAGATACGCAGTATTTT. Translated: CASSLASGRAQDTQYF. Based on the CDR3 plus reference TRBV7-6 and TRBJ2-3, the full variable domain is GAGVSQSPRYKVTKRGQDVALRCDPISGHVSLYWYRQALGQGPEFLTYFNYEAQQDKSGLPNDRFSAERPEGSISTLTIQRTEQRDSAMYRCASSLASGRAQDTQYFGPGTRLTVL.

CDR3 sequence (DNA): TGCGCCAGCAGCTTGGATACGGGGACGGAGACCCAGTACTTC. Its protein is CASSLDTGTETQYF. The V and J genes are TRBV5-1 and TRBJ2-5, with D tentatively TRBD1 or TRBD2 (5 bases each). V dropped 0 bases and J dropped 5 bases, with 11 bases sitting between them. The CDR3 is 14 residues long. Germline V gene lookup returns CDR1 SGHRS and CDR2 YFSETQ.

This chain links TRBV5-1 with TRBJ2-7, with TRBD1 as a possible D gene (6 bases). This CDR3 contains 14 residues. The V gene lost 4 bases and the J gene lost 0 bases, with 11 bases spanning the gap. CDR1 and CDR2 from the germline V gene are SGHRS and YFSETQ. CDR3 coding DNA: TGCGCCAGCAGCCCTACAGGGATCTCCTACGAGCAGTACTTC. This translates into CASSPTGISYEQYF.